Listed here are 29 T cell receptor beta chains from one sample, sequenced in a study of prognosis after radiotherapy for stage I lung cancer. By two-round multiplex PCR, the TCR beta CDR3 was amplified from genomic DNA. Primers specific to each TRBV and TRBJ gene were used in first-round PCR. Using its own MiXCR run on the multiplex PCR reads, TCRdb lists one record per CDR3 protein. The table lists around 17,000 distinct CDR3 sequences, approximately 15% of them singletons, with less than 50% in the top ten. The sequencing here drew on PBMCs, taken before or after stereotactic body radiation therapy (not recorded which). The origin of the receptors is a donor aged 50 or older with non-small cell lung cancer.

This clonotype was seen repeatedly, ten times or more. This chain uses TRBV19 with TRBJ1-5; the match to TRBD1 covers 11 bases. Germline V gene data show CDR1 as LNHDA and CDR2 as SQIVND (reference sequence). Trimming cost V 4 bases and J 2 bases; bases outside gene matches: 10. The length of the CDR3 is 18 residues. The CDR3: CASSTDRGRGVGNQPQHF. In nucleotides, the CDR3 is TGTGCCAGTAGTACGGACAGGGGGCGCGGTGTTGGCAATCAGCCCCAGCATTTT.

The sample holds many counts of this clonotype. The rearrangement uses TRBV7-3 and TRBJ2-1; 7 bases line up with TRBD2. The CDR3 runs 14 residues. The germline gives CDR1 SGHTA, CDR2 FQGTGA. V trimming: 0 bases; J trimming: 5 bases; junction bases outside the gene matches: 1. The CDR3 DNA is TGTGCCAGCAGCTTAACGGGACTAAACAATGAGCAGTTCTTC. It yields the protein CASSLTGLNNEQFF.

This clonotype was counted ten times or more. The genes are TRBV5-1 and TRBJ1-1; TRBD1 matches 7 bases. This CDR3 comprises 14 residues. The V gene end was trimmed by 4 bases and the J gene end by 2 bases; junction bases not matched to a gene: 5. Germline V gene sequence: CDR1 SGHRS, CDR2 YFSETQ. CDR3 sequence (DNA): TGCGCCAGCAGCGGGGGGACAGTAAACACTGAAGCTTTCTTT. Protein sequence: CASSGGTVNTEAFF.

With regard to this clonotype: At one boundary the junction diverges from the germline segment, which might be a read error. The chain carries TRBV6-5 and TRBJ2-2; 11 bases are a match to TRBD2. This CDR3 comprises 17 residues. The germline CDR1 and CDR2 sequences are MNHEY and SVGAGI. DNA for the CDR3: TGTGCCAGCAGTTACACTAGCGGGAGCGCCTCGGCCGGGGAGCCGTTTTTT. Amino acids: CASSYTSGSASAGEPFF.

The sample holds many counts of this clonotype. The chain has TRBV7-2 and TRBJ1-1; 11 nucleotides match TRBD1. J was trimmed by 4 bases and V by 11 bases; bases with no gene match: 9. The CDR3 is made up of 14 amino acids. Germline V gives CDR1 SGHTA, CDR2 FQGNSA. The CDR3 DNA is TGTGCCTCCGAAGGACAGGGGGCTTTCACTGAAGCTTTCTTT. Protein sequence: CASEGQGAFTEAFF. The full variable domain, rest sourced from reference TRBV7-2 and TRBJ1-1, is GAGVSQSPSNKVTEKGKDVELRCDPISGHTALYWYRQSLGQGLEFLIYFQGNSAPDKSGLPSDRFSAERTGGSVSTLTIQRTQQEDSAVYLCASEGQGAFTEAFFGQGTRLTVV.

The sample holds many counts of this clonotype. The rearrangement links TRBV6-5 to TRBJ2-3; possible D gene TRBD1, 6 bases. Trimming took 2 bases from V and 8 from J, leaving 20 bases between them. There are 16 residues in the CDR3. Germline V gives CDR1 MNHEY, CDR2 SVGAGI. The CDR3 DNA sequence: TGTGCCAGCAGTTACAATGACAGGCCCCGTCGGGGTACGCAGTATTTT. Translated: CASSYNDRPRRGTQYF.

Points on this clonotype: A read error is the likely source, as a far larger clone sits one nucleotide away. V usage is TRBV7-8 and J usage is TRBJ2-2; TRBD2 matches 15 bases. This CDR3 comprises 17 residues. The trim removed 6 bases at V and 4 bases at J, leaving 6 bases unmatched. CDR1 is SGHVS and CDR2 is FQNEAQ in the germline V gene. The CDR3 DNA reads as TGTGCCAGCAGTTTACGGACTAGCGGGGGGGCCACCGGGGAGCTGTTTTTT. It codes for CASSLRTSGGATGELFF.

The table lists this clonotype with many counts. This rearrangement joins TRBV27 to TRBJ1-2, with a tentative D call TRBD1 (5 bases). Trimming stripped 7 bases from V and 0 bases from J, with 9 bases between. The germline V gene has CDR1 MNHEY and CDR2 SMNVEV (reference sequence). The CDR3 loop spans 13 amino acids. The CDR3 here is CASMGPANYGYTF. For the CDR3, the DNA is TGTGCCAGCATGGGACCAGCTAACTATGGCTACACCTTC.

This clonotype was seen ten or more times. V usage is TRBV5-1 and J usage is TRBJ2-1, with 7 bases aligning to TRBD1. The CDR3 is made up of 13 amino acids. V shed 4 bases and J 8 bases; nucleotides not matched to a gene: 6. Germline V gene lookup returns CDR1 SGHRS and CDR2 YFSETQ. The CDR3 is CASSHDRAHEQFF. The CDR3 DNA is TGCGCCAGCAGCCACGACAGGGCCCATGAGCAGTTCTTC.

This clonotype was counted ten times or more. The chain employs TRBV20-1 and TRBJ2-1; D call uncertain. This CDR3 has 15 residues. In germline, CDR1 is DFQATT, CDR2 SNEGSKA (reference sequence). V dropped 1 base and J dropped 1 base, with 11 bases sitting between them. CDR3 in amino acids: CSARGAIISYNEQFF. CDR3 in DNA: TGCAGTGCTAGAGGAGCGATCATTTCCTACAATGAGCAGTTCTTC.

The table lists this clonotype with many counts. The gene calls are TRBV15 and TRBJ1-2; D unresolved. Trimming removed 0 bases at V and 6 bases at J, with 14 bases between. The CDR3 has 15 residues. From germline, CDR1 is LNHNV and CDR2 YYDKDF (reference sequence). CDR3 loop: CATSRDRIVDNGYTF. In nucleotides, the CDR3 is TGTGCCACCAGCAGAGATCGGATCGTGGATAATGGCTACACCTTC.

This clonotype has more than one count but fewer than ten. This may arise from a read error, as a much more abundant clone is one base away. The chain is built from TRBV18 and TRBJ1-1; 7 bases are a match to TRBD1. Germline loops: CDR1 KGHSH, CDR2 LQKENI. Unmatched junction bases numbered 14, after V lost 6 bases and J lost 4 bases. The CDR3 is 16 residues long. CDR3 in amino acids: CASSPQDRRLGTEAFF. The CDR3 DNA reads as TGTGCCAGCTCGCCCCAGGACAGGAGGCTTGGCACTGAAGCTTTCTTT.

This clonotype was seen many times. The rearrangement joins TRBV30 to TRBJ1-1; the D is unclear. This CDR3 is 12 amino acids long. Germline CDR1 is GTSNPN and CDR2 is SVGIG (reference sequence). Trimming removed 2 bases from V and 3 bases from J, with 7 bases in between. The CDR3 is CAWSRGYTEAFF. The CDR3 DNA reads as TGTGCCTGGAGTAGAGGATACACTGAAGCTTTCTTT.

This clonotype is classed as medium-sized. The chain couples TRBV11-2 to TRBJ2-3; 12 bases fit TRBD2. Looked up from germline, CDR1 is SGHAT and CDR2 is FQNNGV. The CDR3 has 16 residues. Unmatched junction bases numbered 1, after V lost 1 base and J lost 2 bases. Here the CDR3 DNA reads TGTGCCAGCAGCTTAGGGACTAGCGGGGTCACAGATACGCAGTATTTT. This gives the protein CASSLGTSGVTDTQYF.

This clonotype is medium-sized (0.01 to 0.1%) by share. The CDR3: CSVKVWEIAGPNSYNEQFF. Written as DNA, the CDR3 is TGCAGTGTAAAAGTATGGGAAATAGCGGGGCCAAACTCCTACAATGAGCAGTTCTTC. V gene TRBV20-1 combines with J gene TRBJ2-1, with 8 bases aligning to TRBD2. CDR3 length: 19 residues. J lost 0 bases, V lost 7 bases, and 20 bases had no gene match. Per germline, CDR1 DFQATT and CDR2 SNEGSKA (reference sequence).

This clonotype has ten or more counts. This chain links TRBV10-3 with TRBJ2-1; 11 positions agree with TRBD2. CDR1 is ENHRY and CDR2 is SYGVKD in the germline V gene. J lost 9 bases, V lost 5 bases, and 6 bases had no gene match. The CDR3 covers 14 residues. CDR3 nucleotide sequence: TGTGCCATCAGTTCACTAGCGGGAGAAGGTGAGCAGTTCTTC. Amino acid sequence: CAISSLAGEGEQFF.

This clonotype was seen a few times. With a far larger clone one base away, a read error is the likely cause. CDR3: CASIPSAGGAQTHNEQFF. The CDR3 DNA is TGTGCCAGCATCCCCTCAGCCGGAGGAGCGCAGACCCACAATGAGCAGTTCTTC. V gene TRBV27 combines with J gene TRBJ2-5; a weak D match, TRBD2 (5 bases). The J call may be mistaken, given a closer DNA end match to TRBJ2-1. The CDR3 spans 18 residues. Germline V gives CDR1 MNHEY, CDR2 SMNVEV (reference sequence).

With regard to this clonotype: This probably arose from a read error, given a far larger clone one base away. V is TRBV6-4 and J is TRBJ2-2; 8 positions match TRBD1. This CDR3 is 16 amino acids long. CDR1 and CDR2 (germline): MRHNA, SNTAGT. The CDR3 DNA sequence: TGTGCCAACAGTTACTCGAGTCAGGGGGCGAACGGGGAGCTGTTTTTT. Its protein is CANSYSSQGANGELFF.

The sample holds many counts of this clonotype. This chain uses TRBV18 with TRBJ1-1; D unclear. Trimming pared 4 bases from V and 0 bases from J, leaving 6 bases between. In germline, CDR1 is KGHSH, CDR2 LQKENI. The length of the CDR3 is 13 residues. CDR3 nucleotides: TGTGCCAGCTCACGCAGTATGAACACTGAAGCTTTCTTT. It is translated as CASSRSMNTEAFF.

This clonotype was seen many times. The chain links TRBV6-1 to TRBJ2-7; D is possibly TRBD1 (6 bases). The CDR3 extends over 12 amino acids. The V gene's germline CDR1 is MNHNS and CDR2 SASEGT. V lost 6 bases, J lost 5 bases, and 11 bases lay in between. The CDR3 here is CASSQQGHEQYV. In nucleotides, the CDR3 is TGTGCCAGCAGCCAACAGGGACACGAGCAGTACGTC.

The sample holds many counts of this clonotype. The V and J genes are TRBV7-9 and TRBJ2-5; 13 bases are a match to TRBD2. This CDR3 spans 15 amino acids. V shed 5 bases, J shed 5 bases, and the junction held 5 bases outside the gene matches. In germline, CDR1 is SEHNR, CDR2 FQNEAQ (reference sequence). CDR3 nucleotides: TGTGCCAGCAGCCCCTTGACTAGCGGGGGGGAGACCCAGTACTTC. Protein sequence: CASSPLTSGGETQYF. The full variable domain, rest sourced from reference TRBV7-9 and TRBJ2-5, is DTGVSQNPRHKITKRGQNVTFRCDPISEHNRLYWYRQTLGQGPEFLTYFQNEAQLEKSRLLSDRFSAERPKGSFSTLEIQRTEQGDSAMYLCASSPLTSGGETQYFGPGTRLLVL.

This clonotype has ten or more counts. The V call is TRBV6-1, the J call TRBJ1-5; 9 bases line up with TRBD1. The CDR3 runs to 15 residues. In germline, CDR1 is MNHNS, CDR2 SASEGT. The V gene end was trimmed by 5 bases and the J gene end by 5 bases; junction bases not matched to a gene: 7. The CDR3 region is CASSRGQGGDQPQHF. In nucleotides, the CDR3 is TGTGCCAGCAGTAGGGGACAGGGAGGGGATCAGCCCCAGCATTTT.

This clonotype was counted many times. The CDR3 spells CASRDSNTEAFF. For the CDR3, the DNA is TGTGCCAGTCGGGACAGTAACACTGAAGCTTTCTTT. The V gene is TRBV28, the J gene TRBJ1-1; 7 bases are a match to TRBD1. Germline trimming cut 9 bases from V and 2 bases from J; bases unmatched to any gene: 3. CDR1 is MDHEN and CDR2 is SYDVKM in the germline V gene. This CDR3 has 12 amino acids.

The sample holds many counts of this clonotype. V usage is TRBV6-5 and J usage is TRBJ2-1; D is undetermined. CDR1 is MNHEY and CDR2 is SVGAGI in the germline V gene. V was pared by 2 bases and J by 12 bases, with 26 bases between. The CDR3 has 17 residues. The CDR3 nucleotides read TGTGCCAGCAGTTACCGGATTTACACGGCCCACGAGCGTGGGCAGTTCTTC. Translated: CASSYRIYTAHERGQFF.

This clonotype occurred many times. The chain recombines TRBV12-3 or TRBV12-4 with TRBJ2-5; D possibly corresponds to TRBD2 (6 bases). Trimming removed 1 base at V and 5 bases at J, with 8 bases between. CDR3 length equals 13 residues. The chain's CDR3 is CASSLGGEETQYF. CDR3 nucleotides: TGTGCCAGCAGTTTAGGCGGGGAGGAGACCCAGTACTTC.

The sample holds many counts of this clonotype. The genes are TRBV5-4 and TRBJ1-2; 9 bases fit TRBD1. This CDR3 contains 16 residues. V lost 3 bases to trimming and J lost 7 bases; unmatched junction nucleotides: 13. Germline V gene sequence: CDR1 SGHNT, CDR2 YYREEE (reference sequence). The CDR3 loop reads CASSWGQGIESGGYTF. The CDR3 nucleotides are TGTGCCAGCAGCTGGGGACAGGGAATCGAATCTGGTGGCTACACCTTC.

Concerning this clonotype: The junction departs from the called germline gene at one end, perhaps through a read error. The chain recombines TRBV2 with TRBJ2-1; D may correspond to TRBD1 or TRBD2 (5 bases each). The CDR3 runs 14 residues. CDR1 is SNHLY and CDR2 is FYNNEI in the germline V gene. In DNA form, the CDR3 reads TGTGCCAGCAGTGACTGGGGGAGAGGGAATGGGCAGTTCTTC. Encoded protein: CASSDWGRGNGQFF.

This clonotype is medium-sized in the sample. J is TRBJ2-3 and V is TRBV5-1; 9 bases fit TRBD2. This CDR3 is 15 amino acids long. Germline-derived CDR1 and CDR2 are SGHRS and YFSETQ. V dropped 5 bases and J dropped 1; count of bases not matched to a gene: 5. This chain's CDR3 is CASRLAGYRTDTQYF. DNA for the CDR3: TGCGCCAGCAGGCTAGCGGGGTATCGCACAGATACGCAGTATTTT.

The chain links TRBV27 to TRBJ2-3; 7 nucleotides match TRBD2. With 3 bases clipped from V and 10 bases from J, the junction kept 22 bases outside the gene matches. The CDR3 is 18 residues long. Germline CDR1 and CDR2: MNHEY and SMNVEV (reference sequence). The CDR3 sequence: CASSLFAKRGPKTFAQYF. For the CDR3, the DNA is TGTGCCAGCAGTTTGTTCGCTAAGCGGGGTCCTAAGACATTTGCGCAGTATTTT.